This T cell receptor beta chain originates from a study of beta chain features in type 1 diabetes. Study summary: Analysis included around 99,000,000 sorted cells drawn from all samples.

A remark on this clone: Its cognate antigen is unknown. At one of its ends the junction is not consistent with the germline gene, which may arise from a read error.

Findings and limits, study-wide: A possible short-template PCR bias applies equally to patients and controls. More deletions and fewer insertions at VDJ junctions were seen in type 1 diabetes patients. Within each of all four CD4+ subsets, Type 1 diabetes patients had TCRB CDR3s that were moderately but significantly shorter.

Germline CDR1 reads SSHAT; CDR2 reads FNYEAQ (reference sequence). The CDR3 has 15 residues. What was sequenced were expressed TCRB transcripts, since all of the isolated RNA had been reverse transcribed. The protocol was immunoSEQ multiplex PCR, while the TCRdb copy is restricted to in-frame clones and leaves out a portion. The sample has about 350,000 clones; around 20% are singletons. The V and J genes are TRBV7-7 and TRBJ1-4, with D uncertain. This clonotype originated in a woman under 30 in good health. The sequenced material came from naive CD4+ T cells from blood. CDR3 bases: TGTGCTAGCAGTCGAGGGCCGAACAGATCGGGAAAACTGTTTTTT. As protein: CASSRGPNRSGKLFF. Looking up the rest from reference TRBV7-7 and TRBJ1-4 gives the full variable domain: GAGVSQSPRYKVTKRGQDVTLRCDPISSHATLYWYQQALGQGPEFLTYFNYEAQPDKSGLPSDRFSAERPEGSISTLTIQRTEQRDSAMYRCASSRGPNRSGKLFFGSGTQLSVL.